The 20 T cell receptor beta chains below come from one sample, sequenced in a study of regulatory T cells in long-lasting Graves disease. Arm-PCR with iRepertoire HTBI primers amplified the CDR3 regions for these TCR beta libraries. TCRdb used MiXCR to reprocess the multiplex PCR reads, holding one entry per CDR3 protein. This table has roughly 500,000 distinct CDR3 sequences, about 13% appearing once. The time point is: newly diagnosed GD, antithyroid drugs for less than 3 months. RNA from PBMCs was the source of the TCR library. Another study also made use of these data, one on T cells in Graves' hyperthyroidism and ophthalmopathy.

This specimen was peripheral blood mononuclear cells (PBMCs), taken at new diagnosis, from a patient treated with antithyroid drugs. The receptors here all came from a man aged 25 to 40 with Graves disease.

This clonotype was seen ten or more times. This rearrangement joins TRBV6-5 to TRBJ1-1, with a possible D match to TRBD1 (5 bases). Trimming took 2 bases from V and 8 from J, leaving 18 bases between them. This CDR3 comprises 15 residues. The V gene's germline CDR1 is MNHEY and CDR2 SVGAGI. The CDR3 here is CASSYRQTSPIEAFF. The CDR3 DNA is TGTGCCAGCAGTTACAGACAGACCTCCCCGATAGAAGCTTTCTTT.

This clonotype was picked up many times. The chain joins TRBV3-1 to TRBJ2-7; D possibly matches TRBD1 or TRBD2 (5 bases each). CDR1 and CDR2 (germline): LGHDT, YNNKEL (reference sequence). This CDR3 spans 13 amino acids. Trimming left V 4 bases short and J 5 bases short, with 12 bases between. CDR3 amino acids: CASSPGPSNEQYF. The CDR3 DNA reads as TGTGCCAGCAGCCCGGGACCGTCAAACGAGCAGTACTTC.

This clonotype was seen repeatedly, ten times or more. This chain uses TRBV2 with TRBJ2-7; the match to TRBD2 covers 7 bases. Germline CDR1 reads SNHLY; CDR2 reads FYNNEI. The CDR3 consists of 12 residues. The J segment lost 6 bases and the V segment lost 4 bases, leaving 3 bases of the junction unmatched. Here the CDR3 reads CASSGLAVEQYF. The DNA for the CDR3 is TGTGCCAGCAGTGGGCTAGCGGTCGAGCAGTACTTC.

This clonotype has only a few counts. The chain has TRBV5-1 and TRBJ2-7; D may be TRBD2 (6 bases). V gave up 2 bases and J gave up 2 bases, with 17 bases separating them. CDR3 size: 16 residues. The germline CDR1 and CDR2 sequences are SGHRS and YFSETQ. The CDR3, as DNA: TGCGCCAGCAGCTTCGGTCTAGAGCGGGCGACCTACGAGCAGTACTTC. Amino acid sequence: CASSFGLERATYEQYF.

The chain combines TRBV12-3 or TRBV12-4 with TRBJ1-4; D not certain. V gave up 8 bases and J gave up 7 bases, with 5 bases separating them. The CDR3 totals 10 residues. Written as DNA, the CDR3 is TGTGCCAGCGGAAGTGAAAAACTGTTTTTT. Amino acid sequence: CASGSEKLFF.

This clonotype has ten or more counts. This likely reflects a read error, since a far larger clone is one base away. The chain carries TRBV12-3 or TRBV12-4 and TRBJ2-3, with D unresolved. The CDR3 runs to 12 residues. Trimming shortened V by 7 bases and J by 1 base, and 6 bases separated the two germline ends. The DNA for the CDR3 is TGTGCCAGCAATTCGGGCACAGATACGCAGTATTTT. Amino acids: CASNSGTDTQYF.

This clonotype was seen a single time. This may come from a read error, since a much larger clone is one base off. The CDR3 loop reads CASGVGPGPQETQYF. The CDR3 DNA is TGTGCCAGCGGCGTAGGGCCAGGACCCCAAGAGACCCAGTACTTC. The V and J genes are TRBV9 and TRBJ2-5; D unclear. This CDR3 is 15 amino acids long. Looked up from germline, CDR1 is SGDLS and CDR2 is YYNGEE.

This chain uses TRBV29-1 with TRBJ2-7, with 7 bases fitting TRBD1. Germline V gene data show CDR1 as SQVTM and CDR2 as ANQGSEA. Trimming removed 8 bases from V and 12 bases from J; junction bases left unmatched: 7. The length of the CDR3 is 9 residues. As DNA, the CDR3 is TGCAGCAAAAGACAGGGTTGGTACTTC. Amino acid sequence: CSKRQGWYF.

The chain links TRBV7-2 to TRBJ1-2; D possibly corresponds to TRBD1 (6 bases). Germline CDR1 reads SGHTA; CDR2 reads FQGNSA. The V and J ends lost 0 bases and 4 bases respectively, with 12 bases between them. The CDR3 totals 15 residues. Written as DNA, the CDR3 is TGTGCCAGCAGCTTAGCGGTGGGGGGCGCCTATGGCTACACCTTC. The encoded protein is CASSLAVGGAYGYTF.

The chain carries TRBV30 and TRBJ1-1; D unclear. V dropped 1 base and J dropped 7 bases, with 7 bases sitting between them. The germline V gene encodes CDR1 GTSNPN and CDR2 SVGIG (reference sequence). CDR3 length equals 11 residues. In DNA form, the CDR3 reads TGTGCCTGGAGTGCACCCTTTGAAGCTTTCTTT. Translating it yields CAWSAPFEAFF.

Many counts were recorded for this clonotype. This sequence joins TRBV27 and TRBJ2-7, with D unresolved. Looked up from germline, CDR1 is MNHEY and CDR2 is SMNVEV (reference sequence). V lost 5 bases, J lost 2 bases, and 13 bases lay in between. The CDR3 sequence is 14 residues long. In DNA form, the CDR3 reads TGTGCCAGCAGTAGACGGGTCTACCCCTACGAGCAGTACTTC. Translation: CASSRRVYPYEQYF.

V and J are TRBV20-1 and TRBJ2-7, with D possibly matching TRBD2 (6 bases). Looked up from germline, CDR1 is DFQATT and CDR2 is SNEGSKA (reference sequence). V lost 6 bases, J lost 0 bases, and 15 bases lay in between. This CDR3 has 14 amino acids. In nucleotides, the CDR3 is TGCAGTGCCCTGATTAGCGGAGTCTCCTACGAGCAGTACTTC. It codes for CSALISGVSYEQYF.

Note on this clonotype: A much larger clone lies a single base off, so this may be a read error. The V and J genes are TRBV20-1 and TRBJ2-7, with D unresolved. The CDR3 length is 11 residues. Germline CDR1 is DFQATT and CDR2 is SNEGSKA (reference sequence). CDR3 nucleotides: TGCAATGCTAGTCCCTCAAGCGAGCAGTACTTC. Protein: CNASPSSEQYF.

DNA of the CDR3: TGTGCCAGCAGCCAAACCAGGGGGGCGGAGGATCAGCCCCAGCATTTT. This encodes CASSQTRGAEDQPQHF. The chain recombines TRBV7-9 with TRBJ1-5; TRBD1 matches 7 bases. V shed 5 bases and J 5 bases; nucleotides not matched to a gene: 12. Germline loops: CDR1 SEHNR, CDR2 FQNEAQ (reference sequence). CDR3 size: 16 residues.

The chain couples TRBV6-1 to TRBJ1-6; D might be TRBD1 (6 bases). V was clipped by 5 bases and J by 3 bases, with 26 bases between them. Germline V gives CDR1 MNHNS, CDR2 SASEGT. This CDR3 is built from 20 residues. In DNA form, the CDR3 reads TGTGCCAGCAGTCCCTACAGGGTTCTCTCCCCAAAGATCTATAATTCACCCCTCCACTTT. Translating gives CASSPYRVLSPKIYNSPLHF.

This clonotype was found many times. The V and J genes are TRBV27 and TRBJ1-4; tentative D call: TRBD1 (5 bases). The CDR3 sequence is 14 residues long. Trimming cost V 6 bases and J 2 bases, with 10 bases left between them. CDR1 and CDR2 from the germline V gene are MNHEY and SMNVEV (reference sequence). DNA of the CDR3: TGTGCCAGCAGCTTAGGGGTGACTAATGAAAAACTGTTTTTT. Its protein product is CASSLGVTNEKLFF.

The V and J genes are TRBV29-1 and TRBJ1-2; 9 nucleotides match TRBD1. The CDR3 runs to 13 residues. In germline, CDR1 is SQVTM, CDR2 ANQGSEA. V was pared by 3 bases and J by 8 bases, with 7 bases of the junction left unmatched. The CDR3 sequence is CSVEEDRGVGYTF. In DNA form, the CDR3 reads TGCAGCGTTGAGGAGGACAGGGGAGTCGGCTACACCTTC. Using reference TRBV29-1 and TRBJ1-2 for the parts outside the CDR3, the full variable domain is SAVISQKPSRDICQRGTSLTIQCQVDSQVTMMFWYRQQPGQSLTLIATANQGSEATYESGFVIDKFPISRPNLTFSTLTVSNMSPEDSSIYLCSVEEDRGVGYTFGSGTRLTVV.

V and J are TRBV7-7 and TRBJ2-3; tentatively, D is TRBD2 (6 bases). Per the germline V gene, CDR1 is SSHAT and CDR2 is FNYEAQ (reference sequence). The CDR3 runs 15 residues. The germline V and J ends were trimmed by 1 base and 1 base, with 9 bases remaining between them. Written as DNA, the CDR3 is TGTGCCAGCAGCTTAGACCCGGGAGGCACAGATACGCAGTATTTT. Encoded protein: CASSLDPGGTDTQYF.

The chain's CDR3 is CAIHRDPPSTDTQYF. CDR3 nucleotide sequence: TGTGCCATTCACAGGGACCCCCCTTCCACAGATACGCAGTATTTT. This chain links TRBV6-2 or TRBV6-3 with TRBJ2-3, with D possibly matching TRBD1 (6 bases). Germline CDR1 and CDR2: MNHEY and SVGEGT. The CDR3 contains 15 residues. Deletions cut 10 bases from V and 2 bases from J, with 19 bases between.

This clonotype was recorded many times. The chain has TRBV5-1 and TRBJ2-3; no clear D gene. This CDR3 is 12 amino acids long. Germline lookup yields CDR1 SGHRS and CDR2 YFSETQ. V was pared by 2 bases and J by 4 bases, with 5 bases between. The CDR3 here is CASSFMADTQYF. The DNA for the CDR3 is TGCGCCAGCAGCTTCATGGCAGATACGCAGTATTTT.